This TCR beta chain stems from a study of blood T cell repertoires in COVID-19. Study-wide context: Samples taken during acute and convalescent COVID-19 were collected in the United States, Italy and Spain.

The authors' processing: How many nucleated cells were present was estimated from reference gene primer amplification. Sequenced by immunoSEQ multiplex PCR; TCRdb stores in-frame clones only, minus some. D and trimming come from the DNA, and the V and J calls and clone size come from that table. Of approximately 170,000 clones in the sample, around nine tenths were seen once. The germline gives CDR1 MNHEY, CDR2 SVGAGI. The CDR3 extends over 15 amino acids. Trimming took 4 bases from V and 1 from J, leaving 13 bases between them. This chain links TRBV6-5 with TRBJ2-5; TRBD2 is a possible D gene (5 bases). Sequencing used PBMCs or T cells enriched from blood (not recorded which). This sequence originates from a young woman who had recovered from COVID-19. CDR3: CASSSGYSIQETQYF. CDR3 nucleotide sequence: TGTGCCAGCAGTTCGGGATACAGCATCCAAGAGACCCAGTACTTC.